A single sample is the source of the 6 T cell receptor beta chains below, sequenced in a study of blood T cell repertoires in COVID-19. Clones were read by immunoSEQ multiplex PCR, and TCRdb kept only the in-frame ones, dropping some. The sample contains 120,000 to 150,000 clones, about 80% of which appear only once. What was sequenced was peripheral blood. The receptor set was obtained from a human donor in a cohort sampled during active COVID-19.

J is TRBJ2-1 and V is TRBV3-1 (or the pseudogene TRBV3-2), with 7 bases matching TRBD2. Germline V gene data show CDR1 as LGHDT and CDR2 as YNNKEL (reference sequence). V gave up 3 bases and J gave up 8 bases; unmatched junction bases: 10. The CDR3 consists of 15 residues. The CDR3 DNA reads TGTGCCAGCAGCCACTCTAGCGGTCCTCTGGATGAGCAGTTCTTC. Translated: CASSHSSGPLDEQFF.

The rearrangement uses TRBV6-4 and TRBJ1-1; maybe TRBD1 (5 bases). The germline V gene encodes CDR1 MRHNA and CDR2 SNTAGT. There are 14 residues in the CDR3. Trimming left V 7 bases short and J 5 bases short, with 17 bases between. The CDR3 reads CASTREAGRTEAFF. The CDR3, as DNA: TGTGCCAGCACCAGGGAGGCAGGGAGGACTGAAGCTTTCTTT.

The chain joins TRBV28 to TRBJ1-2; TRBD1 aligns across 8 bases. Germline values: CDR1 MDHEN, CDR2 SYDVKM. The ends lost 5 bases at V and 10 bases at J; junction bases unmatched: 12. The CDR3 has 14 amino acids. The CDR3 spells CASSLPTGERYYTF. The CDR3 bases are TGTGCCAGCAGTCTACCGACAGGGGAGCGCTACTACACCTTC.

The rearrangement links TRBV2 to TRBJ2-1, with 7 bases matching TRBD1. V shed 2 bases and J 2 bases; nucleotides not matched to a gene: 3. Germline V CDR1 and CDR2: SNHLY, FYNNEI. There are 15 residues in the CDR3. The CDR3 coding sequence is TGTGCCAGCAGTGAAAGGACAGGTCCCTACAATGAGCAGTTCTTC. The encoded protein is CASSERTGPYNEQFF.

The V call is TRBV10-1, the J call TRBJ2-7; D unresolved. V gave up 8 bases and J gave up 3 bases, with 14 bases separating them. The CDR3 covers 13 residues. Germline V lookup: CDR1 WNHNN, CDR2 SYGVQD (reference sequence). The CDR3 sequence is CASSDSRYYEQYF. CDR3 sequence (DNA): TGCGCCAGCTCTGACTCCCGTTACTACGAGCAGTACTTC.

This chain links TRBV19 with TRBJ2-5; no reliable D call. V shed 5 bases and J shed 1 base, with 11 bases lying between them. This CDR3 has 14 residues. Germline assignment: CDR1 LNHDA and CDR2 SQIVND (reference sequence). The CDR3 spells CASSPSQIQETQYF. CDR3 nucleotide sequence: TGTGCCAGTAGTCCCTCGCAGATCCAAGAGACCCAGTACTTC.